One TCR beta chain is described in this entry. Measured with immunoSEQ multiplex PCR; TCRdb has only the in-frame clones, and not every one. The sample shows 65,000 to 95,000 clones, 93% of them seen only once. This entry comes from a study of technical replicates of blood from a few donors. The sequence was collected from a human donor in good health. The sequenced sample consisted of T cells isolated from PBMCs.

CDR3 bases: TGTGCCAGCTCACCACTCCCCGAGACAGCACAAGAGACCCAGTACTTC. Translation: CASSPLPETAQETQYF. The chain links TRBV18 to TRBJ2-5, with D maybe TRBD1 (5 bases). The germline CDR1 and CDR2 sequences are KGHSH and LQKENI. V was pared by 1 base and J by 2 bases, with 14 bases between. This CDR3 region has 16 residues.